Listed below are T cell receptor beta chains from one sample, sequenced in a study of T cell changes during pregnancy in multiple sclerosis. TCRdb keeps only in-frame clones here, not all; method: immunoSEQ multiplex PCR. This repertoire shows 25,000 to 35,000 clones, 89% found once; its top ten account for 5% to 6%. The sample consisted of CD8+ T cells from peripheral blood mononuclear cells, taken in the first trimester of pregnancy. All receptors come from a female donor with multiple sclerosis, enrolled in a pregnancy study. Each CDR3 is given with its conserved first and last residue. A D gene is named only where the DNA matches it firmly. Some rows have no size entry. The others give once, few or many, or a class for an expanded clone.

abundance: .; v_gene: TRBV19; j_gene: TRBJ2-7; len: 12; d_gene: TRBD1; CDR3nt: TGTGCCAGTAGTGGACAGGGTTACGAGCAGTACTTC; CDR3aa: CASSGQGYEQYF
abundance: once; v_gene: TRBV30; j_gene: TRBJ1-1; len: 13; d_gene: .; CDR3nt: TGTGCCTGGCAGAGGGCGGGGGGCACTGAAGCTTTCTTT; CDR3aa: CAWQRAGGTEAFF
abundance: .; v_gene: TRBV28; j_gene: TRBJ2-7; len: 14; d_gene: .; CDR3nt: TGTGCCAGCAGTTTCGCGGGACCCTCCTACGAGCAGTACTTC; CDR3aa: CASSFAGPSYEQYF
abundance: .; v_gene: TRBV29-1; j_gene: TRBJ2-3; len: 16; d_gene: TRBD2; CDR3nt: TGCAGCGTTGAAGATCCGGCTAGCGGGAGTGCAGATACGCAGTATTTT; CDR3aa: CSVEDPASGSADTQYF
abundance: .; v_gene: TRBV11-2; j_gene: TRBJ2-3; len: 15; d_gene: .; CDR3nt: TGTGCCAGCAGCTTAGATCCGGGAGTGGGAGATACGCAGTATTTT; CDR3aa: CASSLDPGVGDTQYF
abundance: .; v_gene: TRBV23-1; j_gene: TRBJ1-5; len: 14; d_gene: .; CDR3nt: TGCGCCAGCAGTCAGTGCGACAGAAATCAGCCCCAGCATTTT; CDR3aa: CASSQCDRNQPQHF
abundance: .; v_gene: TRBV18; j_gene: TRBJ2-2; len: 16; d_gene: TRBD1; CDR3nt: TGTGCCAGCTCACCACCCGGGACAGTATCCCCCGGGGAGCTGTTTTTT; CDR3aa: CASSPPGTVSPGELFF
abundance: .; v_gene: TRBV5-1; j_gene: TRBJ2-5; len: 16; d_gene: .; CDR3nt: TGCGCCAGCAGCTTGTCGGGGAGACTAGGGGCGGAGACCCAGTACTTC; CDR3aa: CASSLSGRLGAETQYF
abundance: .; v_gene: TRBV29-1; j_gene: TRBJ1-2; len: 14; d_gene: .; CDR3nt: TGCAGCGTTGAAGCCAGGGATGCGCCTTATGGCTACACCTTC; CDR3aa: CSVEARDAPYGYTF
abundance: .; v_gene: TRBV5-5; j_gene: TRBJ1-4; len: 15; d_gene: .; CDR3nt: TGTGCCAGCAGCTTGTATCTCTCTCTTGGCGAAAAACTGTTTTTT; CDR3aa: CASSLYLSLGEKLFF
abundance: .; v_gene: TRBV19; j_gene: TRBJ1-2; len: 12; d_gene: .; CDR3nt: TGTGCCGCAAGAACGGCTAACTATGGCTACACCTTC; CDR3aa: CAARTANYGYTF
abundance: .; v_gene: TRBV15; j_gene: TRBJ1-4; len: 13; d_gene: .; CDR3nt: TGTGCCACCAGCCCGGGGAAGAATGAAAAACTGTTTTTT; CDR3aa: CATSPGKNEKLFF
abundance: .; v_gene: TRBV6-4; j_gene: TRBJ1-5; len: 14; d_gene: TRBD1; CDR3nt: TGTGCCAGCAGCCCGGGACAGGGAGAACAGCCCCAGCATTTT; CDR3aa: CASSPGQGEQPQHF
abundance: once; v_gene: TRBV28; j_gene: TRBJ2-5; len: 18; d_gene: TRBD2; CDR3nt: TGTGCCAGCAGTTTATCCCCCGGACTAGTTTCGCTCAAGGGGACCCAGTACTTC; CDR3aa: CASSLSPGLVSLKGTQYF
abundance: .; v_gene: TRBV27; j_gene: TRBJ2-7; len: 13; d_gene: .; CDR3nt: TGTGCCAGCAGTTACAAAAGCTCCTACGAGCAGTACTTC; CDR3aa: CASSYKSSYEQYF
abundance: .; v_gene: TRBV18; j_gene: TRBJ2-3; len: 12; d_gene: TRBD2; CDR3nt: TGTGCCAGCTCACCAGGGAGGGGAACGCAGTATTTT; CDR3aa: CASSPGRGTQYF
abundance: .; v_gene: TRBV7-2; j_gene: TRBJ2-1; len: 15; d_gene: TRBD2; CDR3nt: TGTGCCAGCAGCTTAGTGGCGGGAGCCTACAATGAGCAGTTCTTC; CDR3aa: CASSLVAGAYNEQFF
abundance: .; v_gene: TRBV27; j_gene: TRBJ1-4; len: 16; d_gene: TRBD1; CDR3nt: TGTGCCAGCAGTTTATATTCGGGACAGCGGAATGAAAAACTGTTTTTT; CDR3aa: CASSLYSGQRNEKLFF
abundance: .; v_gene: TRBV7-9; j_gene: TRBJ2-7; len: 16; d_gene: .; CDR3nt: TGTGCCAGCAGCCCCCGAGTGGGGGCTCTGACCTACGAGCAGTACTTC; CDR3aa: CASSPRVGALTYEQYF
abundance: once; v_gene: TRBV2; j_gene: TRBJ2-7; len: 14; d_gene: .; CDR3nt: TGTGCCAGCAGTGACGGGGTCCTCTCCTACGAGCAGTACTTC; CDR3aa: CASSDGVLSYEQYF
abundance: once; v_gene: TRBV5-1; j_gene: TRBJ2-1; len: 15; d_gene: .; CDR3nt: TGCGCCAGCAGCGTAGCAAGGGCGGGGAGTAATGAGCAGTTCTTC; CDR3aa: CASSVARAGSNEQFF